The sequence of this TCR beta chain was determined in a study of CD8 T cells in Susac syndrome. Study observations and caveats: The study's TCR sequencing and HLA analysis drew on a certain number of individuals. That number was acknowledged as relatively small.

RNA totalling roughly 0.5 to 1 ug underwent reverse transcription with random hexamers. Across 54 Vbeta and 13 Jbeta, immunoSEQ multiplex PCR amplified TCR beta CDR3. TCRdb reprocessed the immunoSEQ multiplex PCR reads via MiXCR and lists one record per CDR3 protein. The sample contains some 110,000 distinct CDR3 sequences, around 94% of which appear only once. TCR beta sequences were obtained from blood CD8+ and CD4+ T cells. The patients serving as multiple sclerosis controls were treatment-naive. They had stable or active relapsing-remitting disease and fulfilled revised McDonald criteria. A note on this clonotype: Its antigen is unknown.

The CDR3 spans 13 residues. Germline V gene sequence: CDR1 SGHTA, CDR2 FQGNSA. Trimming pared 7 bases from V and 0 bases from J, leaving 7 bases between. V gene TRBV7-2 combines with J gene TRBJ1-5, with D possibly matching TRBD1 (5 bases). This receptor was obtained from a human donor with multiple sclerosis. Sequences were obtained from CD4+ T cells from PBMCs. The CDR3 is CASNQGSNQPQHF. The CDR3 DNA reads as TGTGCCAGCAATCAGGGTAGCAATCAGCCCCAGCATTTT.